The present entry profiles one T cell receptor (beta chain) with its context. The antigen remains unidentified. 60 Vbeta and 13 Jbeta primers were used in PCR. TCRdb's table, derived via immunoSEQ multiplex PCR, lists solely in-frame clones and lacks some. The data contain 120,000 to 150,000 clones, roughly four fifths of them singletons. The data were obtained in a study of cytomegalovirus exposure and HLA in healthy donors. Study observations and caveats: Across HLA loci, a later analysis found differing TCR association rates, with DRB1 most and HLA-C fewest. Several of the most significant clusters appeared linked to common viral pathogens, based on a later analysis. Earlier analysis found most TCR beta V segments productive about 90% or about 30% of the time.

Germline V CDR1 and CDR2: SNHLY, FYNNEI. The CDR3 totals 15 residues. V dropped 1 base and J dropped 0; count of bases not matched to a gene: 2. V gene TRBV2 combines with J gene TRBJ2-5; 7 bases align to TRBD2. Sample: PBMCs. The sequence was obtained from a man aged 18 to 29 in good health and CMV-seropositive. The CDR3 DNA reads as TGTGCCAGCAGTGAAGGGGGAGGGTACCAAGAGACCCAGTACTTC. It is translated as CASSEGGGYQETQYF.